The 7 T cell receptor beta chains below were found in one sample sequenced in a study of T cells in Graves' hyperthyroidism and ophthalmopathy. Authors of the study amplified TCR beta CDR3 regions from RNA transcripts. The HTBI set primed first-round TCR CDR3 RT-PCR. TCRdb fed the multiplex PCR reads into MiXCR, producing one record per CDR3 protein. The sample has 450,000 to 700,000 distinct CDR3 sequences, about 45% seen once. The sample was peripheral blood or thyroid tissue (not recorded which). These TCRs come from an adult woman with Graves' disease, either hyperthyroidism or ophthalmopathy (not recorded which).

In this sample, this clonotype turned up a few times. The chain uses TRBV20-1 and TRBJ2-2, with 9 positions matching TRBD2. The CDR3 has 15 residues. The V gene end was trimmed by 4 bases and the J gene end by 5 bases; junction bases not matched to a gene: 8. Germline V gene data show CDR1 as DFQATT and CDR2 as SNEGSKA (reference sequence). CDR3 amino acids: CSATIQTSGTGELFF. For the CDR3, the DNA is TGCAGTGCTACCATCCAGACTAGCGGAACCGGGGAGCTGTTTTTT.

This clonotype has ten or more counts. A much larger clone lies one base from this, so it may be a read error. The chain recombines TRBV7-8 with TRBJ1-2; weak D call: TRBD1 (5 bases). The CDR3 loop spans 14 amino acids. The V gene lost 3 bases and the J gene lost 6 bases, with 14 bases spanning the gap. The germline gives CDR1 SGHVS, CDR2 FQNEAQ. The CDR3, as DNA: TGTGCCAGCAGCTTGGGACGGGGAGTCCATGGCTACACCTTC. Its translation: CASSLGRGVHGYTF.

Concerning this clonotype: The junction shows a germline mismatch at one end, possibly a read error. The CDR3 protein is CASSQEGRTLETQYF. In DNA form, the CDR3 reads TGCGCCAGCAGCCAAGAGGGACGGACCCTAGAGACCCAGTACTTC. V usage is TRBV2 and J usage is TRBJ2-5; possibly TRBD1 or TRBD2 for D (5 bases each). CDR3 length: 15 amino acids. The germline V gene encodes CDR1 SNHLY and CDR2 FYNNEI.

This clonotype was seen just once. This chain connects TRBV29-1 to TRBJ1-1; TRBD1 might be the D (5 bases). Germline CDR1 SQVTM, CDR2 ANQGSEA. The germline V and J ends were trimmed by 8 bases and 4 bases, with 17 bases remaining between them. The CDR3 spans 13 residues. The CDR3 is CSSTDQGGTEAFF. CDR3 coding DNA: TGCAGCTCGACAGACCAGGGCGGCACTGAAGCTTTCTTT.

This clonotype was picked up many times. The V call is TRBV9, the J call TRBJ2-5, with a possible D match to TRBD2 (5 bases). The CDR3 contains 15 residues. V lost 4 bases to trimming and J lost 4 bases, with 17 bases between them. Per the germline V gene, CDR1 is SGDLS and CDR2 is YYNGEE. The DNA for the CDR3 is TGTGCCAGCAGCCCGCGGGCCACGGCAGCAGAGACCCAGTACTTC. Protein: CASSPRATAAETQYF.

This chain links TRBV15 with TRBJ2-7, with 9 bases matching TRBD1. The germline V gene encodes CDR1 LNHNV and CDR2 YYDKDF (reference sequence). This CDR3 is built from 14 residues. V shed 1 base, J shed 6 bases, and the junction held 4 bases outside the gene matches. The CDR3 sequence: CATSRAGTGPEQYF. As DNA, the CDR3 is TGTGCCACCAGCAGAGCCGGGACAGGGCCCGAGCAGTACTTC.

This clonotype was detected many times. The rearrangement uses TRBV5-8 and TRBJ1-5; a weak D match, TRBD1 (6 bases). Germline assignment: CDR1 SGHTS and CDR2 YDEGEE. The length of the CDR3 is 16 residues. The ends were cut back, 4 bases at V and 5 bases at J, with 19 bases in the middle. CDR3 region: CASSPGRHRADQPQHF. As DNA, the CDR3 is TGTGCCAGCAGCCCCGGCCGGCACAGGGCCGATCAGCCCCAGCATTTT.